Following are 22 T cell receptor beta chains from one sample sequenced in a study of control samples from healthy donors and cancer patients (dated by TCRdb to 2020 to 2022). Libraries were constructed by the immunoSEQ multiplex PCR assay. As stored in TCRdb, this immuneACCESS dataset retains in-frame rearrangements with V and J assigned. A fraction of the clones does not appear; measured against another copy, unresolved V genes explain less than half of the discrepancy, and the remainder lacks a known reason. Within this sample are about 120,000 clones, with approximately 92% of them counted one time only. Of the sample, under 0.7% falls within the top ten clones. Input material: PBMCs. These receptors were taken from an elderly man with head and neck cancer.

The V and J genes are TRBV7-9 and TRBJ2-7; D possibly corresponds to TRBD1 (6 bases). Germline loops: CDR1 SEHNR, CDR2 FQNEAQ (reference sequence). With 3 bases removed from V and 1 base from J, the gap between germline ends came to 19 bases. CDR3 length equals 17 residues. CDR3 sequence: CASSFQPLSDRSYEQYF. The CDR3 coding sequence is TGTGCCAGCAGCTTCCAACCACTTTCCGACAGGTCCTACGAGCAGTACTTC.

The gene calls are TRBV12-5 and TRBJ2-7; TRBD1 matches at 10 bases. Per the germline V gene, CDR1 is LGHNT and CDR2 is FRNRAP. The CDR3 contains 17 residues. V trimming: 5 bases; J trimming: 1 base; junction bases outside the gene matches: 11. The CDR3 loop is CASGTWTGGIGSYEQYF. CDR3 sequence (DNA): TGTGCTAGTGGTACATGGACAGGGGGTATAGGGTCCTACGAGCAGTACTTC.

The chain uses TRBV7-9 and TRBJ2-1; D may match TRBD1 or TRBD2 (7 bases each). Germline V CDR1 and CDR2: SEHNR, FQNEAQ (reference sequence). This CDR3 is built from 13 residues. V lost 1 base to trimming and J lost 12 bases, with 13 bases between them. The DNA of the CDR3 is TGTGCCAGCAGCTTAGGAGGGGGGGACAGGCAGTTCTTC. It yields the protein CASSLGGGDRQFF.

This sequence joins TRBV27 and TRBJ2-7; perhaps TRBD1 as D (5 bases). The ends were cut back, 3 bases at V and 6 bases at J, with 9 bases in the middle. The CDR3 runs 12 residues. Germline V lookup: CDR1 MNHEY, CDR2 SMNVEV (reference sequence). The CDR3 DNA sequence: TGTGCCAGCAGTTTCCCCCAGGGCGAGCAGTACTTC. Translation gives CASSFPQGEQYF.

This chain joins TRBV5-8 and TRBJ1-1, with D possibly TRBD1 on 6 matching bases. The germline gives CDR1 SGHTS, CDR2 YDEGEE. Trimming removed 2 bases from V and 4 bases from J, with 18 bases in between. CDR3 length: 16 amino acids. CDR3 DNA: TGTGCCAGCAGCTTAACGGGCGGCGGAGGGGGCACTGAAGCTTTCTTT. This translates into CASSLTGGGGGTEAFF. The whole variable domain, remainder taken from reference TRBV5-8 and TRBJ1-1, is EAGVTQSPTHLIKTRGQQATLRCSPISGHTSVYWYQQALGLGLQFLLWYDEGEERNRGNFPPRFSGRQFPNYSSELNVNALELEDSALYLCASSLTGGGGGTEAFFGQGTRLTVV.

This sequence joins TRBV10-3 and TRBJ1-5; tentatively, D is TRBD1 (5 bases). The length of the CDR3 is 12 residues. Germline assignment: CDR1 ENHRY and CDR2 SYGVKD. Trimming left V 3 bases short and J 7 bases short, with 7 bases between. CDR3 protein: CAISEGEQPQHF. The CDR3 coding sequence is TGTGCCATCAGTGAAGGGGAACAGCCCCAGCATTTT.

This clone was observed a single time. This chain joins TRBV2 and TRBJ1-5; the D gene is possibly TRBD1 (6 bases). Per the germline V gene, CDR1 is SNHLY and CDR2 is FYNNEI. The length of the CDR3 is 14 residues. V lost 5 bases and J 6 bases, leaving 14 bases between the germline ends. CDR3 sequence (DNA): TGTGCCAGCAGTCCGGGCAGGGGAGGTCAGCCCCAGCATTTT. Translating it yields CASSPGRGGQPQHF. The full variable domain, completed using reference TRBV2 and TRBJ1-5, is EPEVTQTPSHQVTQMGQEVILRCVPISNHLYFYWYRQILGQKVEFLVSFYNNEISEKSEIFDDQFSVERPDGSNFTLKIRSTKLEDSAMYFCASSPGRGGQPQHFGDGTRLSIL.

The V gene is TRBV4-1, the J gene TRBJ2-1; no reliable D call. V was cut by 0 bases and J by 0 bases, with 15 bases left in between. Looked up from germline, CDR1 is MGHRA and CDR2 is YSYEKL. CDR3 length: 18 amino acids. The CDR3 coding sequence is TGCGCCAGCAGCCAAGATAGAAGGGTGTTCTCCTCCTACAATGAGCAGTTCTTC. Translating it yields CASSQDRRVFSSYNEQFF.

V and J are TRBV6-4 and TRBJ1-1; TRBD1 is a possible D gene (5 bases). This CDR3 contains 11 residues. The germline gives CDR1 MRHNA, CDR2 SNTAGT. CDR3 protein: CKTALNTEAFF. For the CDR3, the DNA is TGTAAGACAGCCCTGAACACTGAAGCTTTCTTT.

The chain employs TRBV20-1 and TRBJ1-1, with D tentatively TRBD1 (5 bases). CDR1 and CDR2 from the germline V gene are DFQATT and SNEGSKA (reference sequence). The CDR3 runs 13 residues. Trimming shortened V by 3 bases and J by 7 bases, and 15 bases separated the two germline ends. CDR3 bases: TGCAGTGCTAGTAACCAGGGTCACGGTGAAGCTTTCTTT. Its translation is CSASNQGHGEAFF.

This clone was recorded once. The gene calls are TRBV18 and TRBJ2-7, with D perhaps matching TRBD1 (5 bases). The CDR3 runs to 14 residues. V was pared by 2 bases and J by 6 bases, with 14 bases between. Germline V gives CDR1 KGHSH, CDR2 LQKENI. The CDR3 loop reads CASSPMVQGAEQYF. CDR3 bases: TGTGCCAGCTCACCAATGGTCCAGGGTGCCGAGCAGTACTTC.

This chain joins TRBV19 and TRBJ2-2; tentative D call: TRBD1 (6 bases). There are 15 residues in the CDR3. The germline V gene encodes CDR1 LNHDA and CDR2 SQIVND (reference sequence). Between the trimmed V and J ends, which lost 4 bases and 0 bases, there was a span of 9 bases. CDR3 coding DNA: TGTGCCAGTAGTACTGACAGGCCGAACACCGGGGAGCTGTTTTTT. Translated: CASSTDRPNTGELFF.

V and J are TRBV11-3 and TRBJ2-3; TRBD2 agrees at 10 bases. The CDR3 is 16 amino acids. Germline trimming cut 8 bases from V and 6 bases from J; bases unmatched to any gene: 14. Germline CDR1 and CDR2: SGHNT and YENEEA. The CDR3 coding sequence is TGTGCCAGCTGCCCTGGAACTAGCGGGAATGTGGATACGCAGTATTTT. Amino acids: CASCPGTSGNVDTQYF.

The chain employs TRBV25-1 and TRBJ2-7; D is undetermined. CDR3 size: 12 residues. V was cut by 5 bases and J by 4 bases, with 9 bases left in between. CDR1 is MGHDK and CDR2 is SYGVNS in the germline V gene. The CDR3 DNA sequence: TGTGCCAGCAGTAATAGCCAGTACGAGCAGTACTTC. Amino acids: CASSNSQYEQYF.

The rearrangement uses TRBV6-5 and TRBJ1-1; D ambiguous. V shed 2 bases and J shed 0 bases, with 7 bases lying between them. Germline V gene lookup returns CDR1 MNHEY and CDR2 SVGAGI. The CDR3 spans 14 residues. The CDR3 nucleotides read TGTGCCAGCAGTTACGATACAATGAACACTGAAGCTTTCTTT. Translated: CASSYDTMNTEAFF.

Comment on this clone: This sample includes further DNA sequences coding for the same CDR3. The genes are TRBV7-2 and TRBJ1-4; possible D gene TRBD1, 6 bases. CDR1 SGHTA and CDR2 FQGNSA come from the germline V gene. Trimming took off 5 bases at V and 8 bases at J, with 15 bases between the two ends. The CDR3 is made up of 14 amino acids. The CDR3 DNA follows: TGTGCCAGCAGCCTAAACAGGGCAATGGAAAAACTGTTTTTT. Its protein product is CASSLNRAMEKLFF. Complete variable domain (other parts from reference TRBV7-2 and TRBJ1-4): GAGVSQSPSNKVTEKGKDVELRCDPISGHTALYWYRQSLGQGLEFLIYFQGNSAPDKSGLPSDRFSAERTGGSVSTLTIQRTQQEDSAVYLCASSLNRAMEKLFFGSGTQLSVL.

V usage is TRBV20-1 and J usage is TRBJ1-5, with D possibly TRBD1 on 6 matching bases. CDR1 and CDR2 (germline): DFQATT, SNEGSKA (reference sequence). Trimming stripped 3 bases from V and 0 bases from J, with 12 bases between. The CDR3 length is 15 residues. CDR3 region: CSASGWGPSNQPQHF. The DNA for the CDR3 is TGCAGTGCTAGTGGTTGGGGGCCTAGCAATCAGCCCCAGCATTTT.

This rearrangement joins TRBV7-2 to TRBJ2-7; D uncertain. This CDR3 spans 13 amino acids. Germline V CDR1 and CDR2: SGHTA, FQGNSA. V was pared by 5 bases and J by 4 bases, with 12 bases between. The DNA for the CDR3 is TGTGCCAGCAGCCGAAGGGCGAAGTACGAGCAGTACTTC. It specifies CASSRRAKYEQYF.

This chain links TRBV29-1 with TRBJ2-1, with D maybe TRBD1 (6 bases). V dropped 7 bases and J dropped 3 bases, with 13 bases sitting between them. Germline CDR1 is SQVTM and CDR2 is ANQGSEA. The CDR3 length is 13 residues. CDR3 bases: TGCAGCGCCTTGGGGACAATCTACAATGAGCAGTTCTTC. This codes for CSALGTIYNEQFF.

V usage is TRBV5-5 and J usage is TRBJ2-5; perhaps TRBD1 as D (8 bases). Germline CDR1 SGHKS, CDR2 YYEKEE (reference sequence). CDR3 length: 16 amino acids. V dropped 6 bases and J dropped 2 bases, with 20 bases sitting between them. The CDR3 DNA follows: TGTGCCAGCAATTTTGGGGACTACAGGGGGCAAGAGACCCAGTACTTC. Amino acids: CASNFGDYRGQETQYF.

This sequence joins TRBV5-1 and TRBJ2-3; D is tentatively TRBD1 or TRBD2 (5 bases each). V was cut by 0 bases and J by 0 bases, with 5 bases left in between. The CDR3 sequence is 14 residues long. The germline V gene has CDR1 SGHRS and CDR2 YFSETQ. Here the CDR3 reads CASSLGGSTDTQYF. For the CDR3, the DNA is TGCGCCAGCAGCTTGGGGGGGAGCACAGATACGCAGTATTTT.

J is TRBJ2-3 and V is TRBV4-1; maybe TRBD2 (5 bases). Germline V gene data show CDR1 as MGHRA and CDR2 as YSYEKL. The germline V and J ends were trimmed by 3 bases and 6 bases, with 10 bases remaining between them. This CDR3 comprises 13 residues. CDR3 nucleotide sequence: TGCGCCAGCAGCCACCCCCTAGCTGATACGCAGTATTTT. Amino acid sequence: CASSHPLADTQYF.